The entry that follows covers one T cell receptor beta chain sequence. This entry is derived from a study of blood T cell repertoires in COVID-19. Overall study: The United States, Italy and Spain were the sources of the acute and convalescent COVID-19 samples.

Generated by immunoSEQ multiplex PCR, the TCRdb table keeps only in-frame clones and is missing some. The sample holds roughly 93,000 clones, 81% seen once. The germline CDR1 and CDR2 sequences are MNHNY and SVGAGI (reference sequence). Between the trimmed V and J ends, which lost 6 bases and 4 bases, there was a span of 11 bases. The CDR3 consists of 13 residues. Specimen: peripheral blood. The TCR was taken from a woman of 80 years or more with acute or convalescent COVID-19. The V call is TRBV6-6, the J call TRBJ2-3; tentative D call: TRBD2 (6 bases). CDR3 in amino acids: CASSSPGADTQYF. CDR3 DNA: TGTGCCAGCAGCTCCCCGGGGGCAGATACGCAGTATTTT.